Listed here are 17 T cell receptor beta chains from one sample, sequenced in a study of T cell clonality in common variable immunodeficiency (dated by TCRdb to about 2015). Points the paper makes about the study in general: Reportedly, TCRbeta sequences from CVID had fewer deletions and N-nucleotide insertions, and highly modified clones with 13 or more V deletions were absent from CVID.

These receptors' antigens are unknown. Libraries came from the immunoSEQ multiplex PCR assay. In TCRdb, the immuneACCESS table is reduced to in-frame sequences with V and J assigned. These tables do not hold every clone; where another copy was compared, an unresolved V gene accounts for under half, and the others remain unexplained. This sample has about 16,000 clones, none of them a singleton. The ten largest account for 13% to 15% of the sample. The material sequenced was peripheral blood mononuclear cells. Every receptor here comes from a human donor with common variable immunodeficiency.

About this clone: The read is 3 residues too short to cover the CDR3 end, so that end is filled in from the germline J gene. This chain joins TRBV18 and TRBJ1-4; 7 bases are a match to TRBD1. This CDR3 has 15 amino acids. CDR1 is KGHSH and CDR2 is LQKENI in the germline V gene. V lost 3 bases and J lost 8; bases outside the gene matches: 9. The CDR3: CASSPGTAHKEKLFF. CDR3 DNA (partial): TGTGCCAGCTCACCCGGGACAGCTCATAAGGAAAAA.

At least ten counts were recorded for this clone. The read ends 3 residues before the CDR3 terminus; that terminus is restored from the germline J gene. The chain recombines TRBV5-1 with TRBJ2-2; TRBD2 matches 10 bases. CDR3 length: 15 amino acids. Per the germline V gene, CDR1 is SGHRS and CDR2 is YFSETQ. V trimming: 4 bases; J trimming: 1 base; junction bases outside the gene matches: 1. The CDR3 sequence: CASSRTSGNTGELFF. The DNA read from the CDR3 is TGCGCCAGCAGCCGGACTAGCGGGAACACCGGGGAG.

Comments on this clone: The read gets to within 3 residues of the CDR3 end, and the germline J gene fills in the rest. The chain links TRBV11-1 to TRBJ2-5; D unclear. Trimming took off 3 bases at V and 2 bases at J, with 10 bases between the two ends. This CDR3 has 14 amino acids. The germline V gene encodes CDR1 SGHAT and CDR2 FQDESV (reference sequence). CDR3 sequence: CASSFGVSQETQYF. CDR3 bases read: TGTGCCAGCAGCTTCGGTGTCTCTCAAGAGACC.

As concerns this clone: The read is 3 residues too short to cover the CDR3 end, so that end is filled in from the germline J gene. The gene calls are TRBV19 and TRBJ1-2; D unclear. CDR1 LNHDA and CDR2 SQIVND come from the germline V gene (reference sequence). The CDR3 is 15 residues long. The covered CDR3 bases are TGTGCCAGTAGTATGCAGAGCCGGCGGCGGCCCGGC. This gives the protein CASSMQSRRRPG. In full, the CDR3 reads CASSMQSRRRPGYTF.

CDR3 sequence: CASKRPGDTEAFF. The CDR3 bases that were read are TGTGCCAGCAAACGTCCAGGGGACACTGAA. The chain is built from TRBV6-2 or TRBV6-3 and TRBJ1-1; perhaps TRBD1 as D (6 bases). The CDR3 end falls 3 residues outside the read, so it is completed with the germline J gene. Germline V gene lookup returns CDR1 MNHEY and CDR2 SVGEGT. V was trimmed by 7 bases and J by 3 bases, leaving 12 bases between them. The CDR3 has 13 residues.

This clone was counted ten times or more. With the read ending 3 residues before the CDR3 end, the germline J gene is used to fill in that end. The V call is TRBV5-4, the J call TRBJ2-7; TRBD2 is a possible D gene (6 bases). The CDR3 has 15 amino acids. With 4 bases removed from V and 1 base from J, the gap between germline ends came to 15 bases. Germline values: CDR1 SGHNT, CDR2 YYREEE (reference sequence). The part of the CDR3 DNA that was read is TGTGCCAGCAGCCCCGGTGGAGGGGCGTCCTACGAG. It specifies CASSPGGGASYE. The entire CDR3 is CASSPGGGASYEQYF.

This clone occurred a few times. The read finishes 3 residues shy of the CDR3 end, and the germline J gene is used to complete it. This chain joins TRBV18 and TRBJ2-2; 10 bases line up with TRBD2. V gave up 6 bases and J gave up 8 bases; unmatched junction bases: 9. Germline CDR1 KGHSH, CDR2 LQKENI. This CDR3 contains 15 residues. CDR3 bases read: TGTGCCAGCTCTCCTAGCGGGAGCGAATCGGGGGAG. Protein: CASSPSGSESGE. The whole CDR3 protein is CASSPSGSESGELFF.

The sample holds many counts of this clone. The missing CDR3 end, 3 residues past where the read stops, is filled in from the germline J gene. V and J are TRBV18 and TRBJ2-1; TRBD2 aligns across 7 bases. The ends lost 6 bases at V and 2 bases at J; junction bases unmatched: 10. The germline gives CDR1 KGHSH, CDR2 LQKENI. The CDR3 is 16 residues long. CDR3 DNA, as far as it was read: TGTGCCAGCTCTCTACCACGCGGACTAGCCTACAATGAG. Its protein product is CASSLPRGLAYNE. The whole CDR3 reads CASSLPRGLAYNEQFF.

This clone was observed a handful of times. Coverage ceases 3 residues before the CDR3 finishes, and the germline J gene fills in the end. The chain joins TRBV5-1 to TRBJ2-7, with 8 bases that match TRBD2. CDR3 length: 16 amino acids. J was trimmed by 3 bases and V by 3 bases; bases with no gene match: 11. CDR1 is SGHRS, CDR2 YFSETQ, per germline. CDR3 DNA (partial): TGCGCCAGCAGCTGGGGGGGGCTAGCGGGTAACTACGAG. It encodes CASSWGGLAGNYE. The full-length CDR3 reads as CASSWGGLAGNYEQYF. The entire variable domain, with the rest obtained from reference TRBV5-1 and TRBJ2-7, is as follows: KAGVTQTPRYLIKTRGQQVTLSCSPISGHRSVSWYQQTPGQGLQFLFEYFSETQRNKGNFPGRFSGRQFSNSRSEMNVSTLELGDSALYLCASSWGGLAGNYEQYFGPGTRLTVT.

This clone showed up just a few times. The missing CDR3 end, 3 residues past where the read stops, is filled in from the germline J gene. The genes are TRBV7-2 and TRBJ2-5; 9 nucleotides align to TRBD2. V trimming: 6 bases; J trimming: 2 bases; junction bases outside the gene matches: 1. CDR3 size: 13 residues. Germline V lookup: CDR1 SGHTA, CDR2 FQGNSA. The CDR3 bases that were read are TGTGCCAGCAGGGCGGGGGGGCAAGAGACC. Translated: CASRAGGQET. The whole CDR3 region reads CASRAGGQETQYF.

In its sample, this clone was seen many times. Incomplete CDR3 DNA: TGTGCCAGCAGCCCCCCAGGGGGCAATCAGCCC. It translates to CASSPPGGNQP. The full CDR3 protein is CASSPPGGNQPQHF. The genes are TRBV28 and TRBJ1-5, with D possibly being TRBD1 (6 bases). The read gets to within 3 residues of the CDR3 end, and the germline J gene fills in the rest. The germline V gene has CDR1 MDHEN and CDR2 SYDVKM. The CDR3 loop spans 14 amino acids. The V and J ends lost 6 bases and 2 bases respectively, with 11 bases between them.

As to this clone: The read ends 3 residues before the CDR3 terminus; that terminus is restored from the germline J gene. This sequence joins TRBV7-3 and TRBJ1-1; 8 bases align to TRBD1. The V gene end was trimmed by 4 bases and the J gene end by 5 bases; junction bases not matched to a gene: 6. In germline, CDR1 is SGHTA, CDR2 FQGTGA. The CDR3 covers 14 residues. The sequenced part of the CDR3 DNA is TGTGCCAGCAGCTCCCAGGGGGCAGGAACTGAA. This sequence encodes CASSSQGAGTE. The CDR3, in full, reads CASSSQGAGTEAFF. Combining the CDR3 with reference TRBV7-3 and TRBJ1-1 gives the whole variable domain GAGVSQTPSNKVTEKGKYVELRCDPISGHTALYWYRQSLGQGPEFLIYFQGTGAADDSGLPNDRFFAVRPEGSVSTLKIQRTERGDSAVYLCASSSQGAGTEAFFGQGTRLTVV.

In the case of this clone: The read comes to an end 3 residues before the CDR3 does, leaving the germline J gene to fill in the end. This rearrangement joins TRBV7-2 to TRBJ2-7; a possible D gene is TRBD1 (6 bases). The CDR3 has 14 residues. Germline V gene lookup returns CDR1 SGHTA and CDR2 FQGNSA. The V gene lost 4 bases and the J gene lost 6 bases, with 16 bases spanning the gap. CDR3 DNA (partial): TGTGCCAGCAGCTCCCAACAGGGTTTAGGCGAG. As protein: CASSSQQGLGE. In full, the CDR3 reads CASSSQQGLGEQYF.

This clone has ten or more counts. This chain's CDR3 is CASSESSGVNSYEQYF. Partial CDR3 DNA: TGTGCCAGCAGTGAAAGTTCAGGGGTGAACTCCTACGAG. V gene TRBV6-1 combines with J gene TRBJ2-7; possibly TRBD1 for D (6 bases). Read data end 3 residues before the CDR3 end; the end is taken from the germline J gene. The V and J ends lost 2 bases and 0 bases respectively, with 14 bases between them. Germline V CDR1 and CDR2: MNHNS, SASEGT. This CDR3 is built from 16 residues.

Incomplete CDR3 DNA: TGTGCCAGTAGTGCCTCACCTAGCGCGGACACCGGGGAG. Amino acids: CASSASPSADTGE. In full, the CDR3 reads CASSASPSADTGELFF. The chain combines TRBV19 with TRBJ2-2, with TRBD2 as a possible D gene (6 bases). The read comes to an end 3 residues before the CDR3 does, leaving the germline J gene to fill in the end. With 5 bases removed from V and 3 bases from J, the gap between germline ends came to 16 bases. Germline CDR1 is LNHDA and CDR2 is SQIVND (reference sequence). The CDR3 is 16 residues long.

Notes on this clone: The read halts 3 residues ahead of the CDR3 end, with the missing end drawn from the germline J gene. V and J are TRBV7-6 and TRBJ2-1; 13 nucleotides align to TRBD2. Germline values: CDR1 SGHVS, CDR2 FNYEAQ. The CDR3 loop spans 17 amino acids. The V gene end was trimmed by 6 bases and the J gene end by 3 bases; junction bases not matched to a gene: 8. CDR3 DNA (partial): TGTGCCAGCAGTCCAGCGGGACTAGCGGGATTCTACAATGAG. It specifies CASSPAGLAGFYNE. The CDR3 in full is CASSPAGLAGFYNEQFF. Filled out from reference TRBV7-6 and TRBJ2-1, the complete variable domain reads GAGVSQSPRYKVTKRGQDVALRCDPISGHVSLYWYRQALGQGPEFLTYFNYEAQQDKSGLPNDRFSAERPEGSISTLTIQRTEQRDSAMYRCASSPAGLAGFYNEQFFGPGTRLTVL.

At least ten counts were recorded for this clone. The CDR3 extends 3 residues past the end of the read, so its final part is completed from the germline J gene. The rearrangement uses TRBV9 and TRBJ2-5; D not resolved. The germline gives CDR1 SGDLS, CDR2 YYNGEE. Trimming shortened V by 0 bases and J by 4 bases, and 13 bases separated the two germline ends. This CDR3 contains 15 residues. This chain's CDR3 is CASSVGAASRETQYF. The covered CDR3 bases are TGTGCCAGCAGCGTAGGGGCTGCAAGTCGAGAGACC.